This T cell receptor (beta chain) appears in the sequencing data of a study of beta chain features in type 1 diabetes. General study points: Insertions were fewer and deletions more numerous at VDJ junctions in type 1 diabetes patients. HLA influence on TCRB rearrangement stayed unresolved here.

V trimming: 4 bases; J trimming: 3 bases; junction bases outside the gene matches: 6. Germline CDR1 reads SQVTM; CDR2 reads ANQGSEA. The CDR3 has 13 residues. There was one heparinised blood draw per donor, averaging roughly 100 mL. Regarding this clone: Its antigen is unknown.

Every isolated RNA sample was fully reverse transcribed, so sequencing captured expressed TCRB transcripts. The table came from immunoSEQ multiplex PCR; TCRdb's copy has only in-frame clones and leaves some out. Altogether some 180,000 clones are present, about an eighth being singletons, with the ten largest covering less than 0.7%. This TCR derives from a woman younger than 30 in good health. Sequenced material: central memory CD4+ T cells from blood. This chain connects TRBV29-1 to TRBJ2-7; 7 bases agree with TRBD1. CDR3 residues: CSVARGGIYEQYF. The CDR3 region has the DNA TGCAGCGTTGCCAGAGGGGGCATCTACGAGCAGTACTTC.